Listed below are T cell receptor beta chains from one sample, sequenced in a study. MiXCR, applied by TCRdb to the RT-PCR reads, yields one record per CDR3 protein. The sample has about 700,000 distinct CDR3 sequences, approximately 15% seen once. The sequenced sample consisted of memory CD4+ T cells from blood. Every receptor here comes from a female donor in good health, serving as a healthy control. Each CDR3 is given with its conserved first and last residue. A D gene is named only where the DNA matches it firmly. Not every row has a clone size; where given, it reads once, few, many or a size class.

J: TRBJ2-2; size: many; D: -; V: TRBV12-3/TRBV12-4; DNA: TGTGCCAGCAGTTTAGGGGAGTACACCGGGGAGCTGTTTTTT; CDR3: CASSLGEYTGELFF
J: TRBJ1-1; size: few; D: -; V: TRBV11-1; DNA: TGTGCCAGCAGCTTAGTCCTTGAAGCTTTCTTT; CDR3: CASSLVLEAFF
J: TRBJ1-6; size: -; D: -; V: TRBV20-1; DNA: TGCAGTGCTAGAGACTCGGGACGGACGGATTCACCCCTCCACTTT; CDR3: CSARDSGRTDSPLHF
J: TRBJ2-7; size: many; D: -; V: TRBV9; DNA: TGTGCCAGCAGCGTAGAACCTAGCGTTGGGTACGAGCAGTACTTC; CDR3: CASSVEPSVGYEQYF
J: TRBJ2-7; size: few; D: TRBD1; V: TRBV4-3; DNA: TGCGCCAGCAGCCAAGCAGCAGGGGGCGGGCAGTACTTC; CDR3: CASSQAAGGGQYF
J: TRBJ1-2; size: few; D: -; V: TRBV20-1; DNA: TGCAGTGCTCGCCGGGATCTAAACTATGGCTACACCTTC; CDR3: CSARRDLNYGYTF
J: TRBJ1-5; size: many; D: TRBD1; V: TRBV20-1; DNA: TGCAGTGCTGGGGACAGGGATCAGCCCCAGCATTTT; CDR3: CSAGDRDQPQHF
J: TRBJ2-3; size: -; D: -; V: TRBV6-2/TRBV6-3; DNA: TGTGCCAGCAGTTTGCAGGGCATCCCATCAGATACGCAGTATTTT; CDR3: CASSLQGIPSDTQYF
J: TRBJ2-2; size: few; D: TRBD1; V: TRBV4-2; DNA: TGTGCCAGCAGCCAAGAGGGGTGGACAGGGGGCGGAGGGGAGCTGTTTTTT; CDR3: CASSQEGWTGGGGELFF
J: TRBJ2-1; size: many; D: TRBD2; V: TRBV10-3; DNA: TGTGCCATTTCCTTGAGCGGGGGAGGGCACAATGAGCAGTTCTTC; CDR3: CAISLSGGGHNEQFF
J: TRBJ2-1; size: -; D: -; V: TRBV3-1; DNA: TGTGCCAGCAGCCAAAATCGACCAAAGGCTATCCGGAGCTCCTACAATGAGCAGTTCTTC; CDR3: CASSQNRPKAIRSSYNEQFF
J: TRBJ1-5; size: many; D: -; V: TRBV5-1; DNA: TGCGCCAGCAGCTTGGAGGGGGGTCAGCCCCAGCATTTT; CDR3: CASSLEGGQPQHF
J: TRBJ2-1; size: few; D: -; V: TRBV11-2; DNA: TGTGCCAGCAGCTTCCGGTCCCCCAACAACCCCTACAATGAGCAGTTCTTC; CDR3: CASSFRSPNNPYNEQFF
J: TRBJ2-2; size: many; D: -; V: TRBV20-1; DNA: TGCAGTGCTGGGGGCTTTGGGGAGCTGTTTTTT; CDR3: CSAGGFGELFF
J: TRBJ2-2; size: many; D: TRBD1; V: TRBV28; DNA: TGTGCCAGCAGTTTCGGACAGGCCACCGGGGAGCTGTTTTTT; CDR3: CASSFGQATGELFF
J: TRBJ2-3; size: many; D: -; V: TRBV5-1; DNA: TGCGCCAGCAGCTTGAGGGACCCCAGCACAGATACGCAGTATTTT; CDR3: CASSLRDPSTDTQYF
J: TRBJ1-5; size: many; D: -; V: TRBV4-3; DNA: TGCGCCAGCAGCCAAGATACAGGTACCATACCCCTGCCCCAGCATTTT; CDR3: CASSQDTGTIPLPQHF
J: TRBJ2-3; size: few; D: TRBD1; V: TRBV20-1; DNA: TGCAGTGCCGTTTTAACCGGGACAGGGGAAACAGATACGCAGTATTTT; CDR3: CSAVLTGTGETDTQYF
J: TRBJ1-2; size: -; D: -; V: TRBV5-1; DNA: TGCGCCAGCAGCGCACTACCGGGACACTCCTATGGCTACACCTTC; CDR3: CASSALPGHSYGYTF
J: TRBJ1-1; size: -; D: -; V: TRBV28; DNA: TGTGCCAGCAGTTTATCTCAGGGTAGGGCCGAAGCTTTCTTT; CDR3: CASSLSQGRAEAFF
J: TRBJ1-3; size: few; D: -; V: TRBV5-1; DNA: TGCGCCAGCAGCCGAGGGCCAGGCCCCTCTGGAAACACCATATATTTT; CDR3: CASSRGPGPSGNTIYF
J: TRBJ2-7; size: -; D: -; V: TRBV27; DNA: TGTGCCAGCAGAGGGGGAGGGGCGAGGGAGCAGTACTTC; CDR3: CASRGGGAREQYF
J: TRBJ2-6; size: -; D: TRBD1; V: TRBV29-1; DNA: TGCAGCGCCTCGGCAGGGGGCCTCTCTGGGGCCAACGTCCTGACTTTC; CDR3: CSASAGGLSGANVLTF
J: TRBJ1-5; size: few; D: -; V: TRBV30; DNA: TGTGCCTGGAGTCCCGGGACAAATAGCAATCAGCCCCAGCATTTT; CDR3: CAWSPGTNSNQPQHF
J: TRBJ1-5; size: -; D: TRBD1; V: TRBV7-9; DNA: TGTGCCAGCAGCCCAAATACAGGGGGCAATCAGCCCCAGCATTTT; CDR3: CASSPNTGGNQPQHF
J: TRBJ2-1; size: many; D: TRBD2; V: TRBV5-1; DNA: TGCGCCAGCAGCCCCGTGGCGGGGGCCTACAATGAGCAGTTCTTC; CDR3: CASSPVAGAYNEQFF
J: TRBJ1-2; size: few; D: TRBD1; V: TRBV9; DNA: TGTGCCAGCAGCCCTCGAGGGGGGGGACAGGAATATGGCTACACCTTC; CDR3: CASSPRGGGQEYGYTF
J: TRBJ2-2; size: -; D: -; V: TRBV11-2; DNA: TGTGCCAGCAGCGTCAGAGGACACGGGGAGCTGTTTTTT; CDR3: CASSVRGHGELFF
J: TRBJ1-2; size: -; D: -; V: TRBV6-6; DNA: TGTGCCAGCAGTAAGATCGGGGGCAGGGGCTACACCTTC; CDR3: CASSKIGGRGYTF
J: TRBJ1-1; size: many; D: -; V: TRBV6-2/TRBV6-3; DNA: TGTGCCAGCCTGCCGCGGGGGTCCACTGAAGCTTTCTTT; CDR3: CASLPRGSTEAFF
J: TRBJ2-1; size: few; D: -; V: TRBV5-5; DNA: TGTGCCAGCAGCTTGGGGCCAGGGGTCTCCTACAATGAGCAGTTCTTC; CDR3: CASSLGPGVSYNEQFF
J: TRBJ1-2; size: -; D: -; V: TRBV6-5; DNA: TGTGCCAGCTCTCCCCGGACTGTAGCTAGTAACTATGGCTACACCTTC; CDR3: CASSPRTVASNYGYTF
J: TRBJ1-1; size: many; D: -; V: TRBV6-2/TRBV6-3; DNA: TGTGCCAGCACCCTTCAAGGGAGGACTGAAGCTTTCTTT; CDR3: CASTLQGRTEAFF
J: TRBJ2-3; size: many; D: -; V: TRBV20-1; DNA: TGCAGTGCTTGGGCTGTGTCTGGGACAGATACGCAGTATTTT; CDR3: CSAWAVSGTDTQYF
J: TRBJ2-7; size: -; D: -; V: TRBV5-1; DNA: TGCGCCAGCAGCGACCAAGGGGGTGAGCAGTACTTC; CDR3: CASSDQGGEQYF
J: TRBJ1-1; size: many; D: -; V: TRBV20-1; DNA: TGCAGTGCTAGACCTAATGGGGACACTGAAGCTTTCTTT; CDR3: CSARPNGDTEAFF
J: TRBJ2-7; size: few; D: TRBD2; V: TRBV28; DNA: TGTGCCAGTCAGGGGGCTCGGGCTAGCGGGAGCATGGGCGAGCAGTACTTC; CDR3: CASQGARASGSMGEQYF
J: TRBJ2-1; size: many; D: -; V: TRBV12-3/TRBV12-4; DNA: TGTGCCAGCAGTTTATCGCCATCGGGGTACAATGAGCAGTTCTTC; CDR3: CASSLSPSGYNEQFF
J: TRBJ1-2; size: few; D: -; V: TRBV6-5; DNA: TGTGCCAGCACAGGGGTCGTCTCTGGAAACACCTTC; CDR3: CASTGVVSGNTF
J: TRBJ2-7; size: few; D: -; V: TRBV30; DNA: TGTGCCTGGAGTCCGGGACTTTTCTACGAGCAGTACTTC; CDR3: CAWSPGLFYEQYF
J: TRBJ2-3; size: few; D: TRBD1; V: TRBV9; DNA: TGTGCCAGCAGCGCATCGACAGGGGGCGAAGGAGATACGCAGTATTTT; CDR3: CASSASTGGEGDTQYF
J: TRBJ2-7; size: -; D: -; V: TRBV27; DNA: TGTGCCAGCAGTTTATTGGGACACCCCTACGAGCAGTACTTC; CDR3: CASSLLGHPYEQYF
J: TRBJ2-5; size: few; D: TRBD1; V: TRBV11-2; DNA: TGTGCCAGCAGCTTAGGGGGGTCTGAGACAGGGGTGGGGACCCAGTACTTC; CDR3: CASSLGGSETGVGTQYF
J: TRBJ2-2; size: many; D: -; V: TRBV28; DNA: TGTGCCAGCAGCACAGACGGGTACGGGGAGCTGTTTTTT; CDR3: CASSTDGYGELFF
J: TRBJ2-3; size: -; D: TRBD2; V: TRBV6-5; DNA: TGTGCCAGCATCTCCGCGGGAGGGCCCAATGAGCAGTATTTT; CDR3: CASISAGGPNEQYF